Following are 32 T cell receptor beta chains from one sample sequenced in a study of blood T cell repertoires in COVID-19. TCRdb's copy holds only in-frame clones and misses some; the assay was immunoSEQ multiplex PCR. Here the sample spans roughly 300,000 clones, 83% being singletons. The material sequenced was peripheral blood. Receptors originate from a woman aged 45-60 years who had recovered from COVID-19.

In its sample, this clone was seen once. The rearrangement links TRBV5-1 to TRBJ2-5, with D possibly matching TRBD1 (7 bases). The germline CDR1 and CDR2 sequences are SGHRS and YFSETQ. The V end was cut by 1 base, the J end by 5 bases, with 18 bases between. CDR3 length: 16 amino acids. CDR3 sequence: CASSLTPTGAGETQYF. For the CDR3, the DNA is TGCGCCAGCAGCTTGACTCCCACAGGGGCGGGGGAGACCCAGTACTTC.

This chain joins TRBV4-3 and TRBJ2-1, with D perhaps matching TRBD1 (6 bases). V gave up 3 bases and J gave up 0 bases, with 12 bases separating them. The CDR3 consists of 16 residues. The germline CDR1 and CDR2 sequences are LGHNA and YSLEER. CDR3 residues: CASSQTDRSSYNEQFF. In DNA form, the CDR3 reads TGCGCCAGCAGCCAGACAGACAGGAGCTCCTACAATGAGCAGTTCTTC.

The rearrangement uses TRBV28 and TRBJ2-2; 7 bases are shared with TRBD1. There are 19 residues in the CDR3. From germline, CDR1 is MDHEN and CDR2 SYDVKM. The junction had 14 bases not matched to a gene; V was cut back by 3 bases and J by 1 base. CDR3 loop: CASSFWGPLRTGNTGELFF. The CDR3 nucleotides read TGTGCCAGCAGTTTTTGGGGTCCGCTAAGGACAGGGAACACCGGGGAGCTGTTTTTT.

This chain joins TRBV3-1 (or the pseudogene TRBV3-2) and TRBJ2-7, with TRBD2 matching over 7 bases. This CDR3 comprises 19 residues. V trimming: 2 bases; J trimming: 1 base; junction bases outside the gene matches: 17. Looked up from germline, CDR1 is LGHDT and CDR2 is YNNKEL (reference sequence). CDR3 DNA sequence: TGTGCCAGCAGCCAAATAACACTAGCGACAGCCAACCTTTCCTACGAGCAGTACTTC. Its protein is CASSQITLATANLSYEQYF.

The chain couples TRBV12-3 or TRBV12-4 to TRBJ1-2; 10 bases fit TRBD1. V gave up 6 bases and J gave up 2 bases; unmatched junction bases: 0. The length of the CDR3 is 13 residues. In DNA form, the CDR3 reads TGTGCCAGCAGGGGACAGGGGAACTATGGCTACACCTTC. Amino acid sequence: CASRGQGNYGYTF.

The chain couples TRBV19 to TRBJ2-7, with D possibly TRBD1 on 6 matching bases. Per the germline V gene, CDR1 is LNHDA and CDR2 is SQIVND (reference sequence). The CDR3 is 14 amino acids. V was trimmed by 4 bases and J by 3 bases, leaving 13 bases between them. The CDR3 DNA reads TGTGCCAGTAGTAAACAGGGATCCATCTACGAGCAGTACTTC. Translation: CASSKQGSIYEQYF.

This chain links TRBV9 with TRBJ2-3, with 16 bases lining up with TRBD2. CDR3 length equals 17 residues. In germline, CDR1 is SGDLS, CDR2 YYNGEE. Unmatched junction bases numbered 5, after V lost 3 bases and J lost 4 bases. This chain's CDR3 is CASSAGLAGGLADTQYF. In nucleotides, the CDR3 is TGTGCCAGCAGCGCGGGACTAGCGGGGGGGCTAGCAGATACGCAGTATTTT.

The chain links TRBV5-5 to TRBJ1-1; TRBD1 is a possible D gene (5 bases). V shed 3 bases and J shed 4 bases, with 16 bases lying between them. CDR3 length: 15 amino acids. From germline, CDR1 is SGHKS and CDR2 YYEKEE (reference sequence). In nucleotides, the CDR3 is TGTGCCAGCAGCTCCCAGCCGGTGGGGGGCACTGAAGCTTTCTTT. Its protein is CASSSQPVGGTEAFF. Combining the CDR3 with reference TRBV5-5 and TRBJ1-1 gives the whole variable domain DAGVTQSPTHLIKTRGQQVTLRCSPISGHKSVSWYQQVLGQGPQFIFQYYEKEERGRGNFPDRFSARQFPNYSSELNVNALLLGDSALYLCASSSQPVGGTEAFFGQGTRLTVV.

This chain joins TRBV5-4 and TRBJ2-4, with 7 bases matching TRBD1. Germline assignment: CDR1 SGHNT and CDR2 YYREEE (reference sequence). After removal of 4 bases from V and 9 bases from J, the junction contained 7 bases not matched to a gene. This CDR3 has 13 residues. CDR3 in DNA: TGTGCCAGCAGCGCCACGGGACAGAGCATTCAGTACTTC. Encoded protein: CASSATGQSIQYF.

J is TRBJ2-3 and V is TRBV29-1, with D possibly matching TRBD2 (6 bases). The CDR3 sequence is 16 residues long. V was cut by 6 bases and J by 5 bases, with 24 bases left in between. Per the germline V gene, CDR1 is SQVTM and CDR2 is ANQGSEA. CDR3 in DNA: TGCAGCGTCAGGACTTGGCGGACTACTGTAGGAGATACGCAGTATTTT. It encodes CSVRTWRTTVGDTQYF.

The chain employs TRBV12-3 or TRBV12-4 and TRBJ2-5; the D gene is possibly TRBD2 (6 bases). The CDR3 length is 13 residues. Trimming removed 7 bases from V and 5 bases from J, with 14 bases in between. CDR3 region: CASTAGQGETQYF. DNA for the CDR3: TGTGCCAGCACCGCGGGGCAGGGTGAGACCCAGTACTTC.

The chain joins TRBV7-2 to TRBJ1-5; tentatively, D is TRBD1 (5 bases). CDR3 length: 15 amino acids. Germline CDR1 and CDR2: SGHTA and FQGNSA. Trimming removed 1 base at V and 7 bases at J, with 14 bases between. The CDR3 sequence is CASSLVGPVGQPQHF. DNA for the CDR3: TGTGCCAGCAGCTTAGTGGGGCCCGTTGGGCAGCCCCAGCATTTT.

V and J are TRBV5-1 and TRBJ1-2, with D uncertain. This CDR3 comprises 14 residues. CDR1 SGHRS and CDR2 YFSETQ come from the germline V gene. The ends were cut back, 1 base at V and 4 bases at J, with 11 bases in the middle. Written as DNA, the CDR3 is TGCGCCAGCAGCTTGAGTGCAGACTTCTATGGCTACACCTTC. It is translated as CASSLSADFYGYTF.

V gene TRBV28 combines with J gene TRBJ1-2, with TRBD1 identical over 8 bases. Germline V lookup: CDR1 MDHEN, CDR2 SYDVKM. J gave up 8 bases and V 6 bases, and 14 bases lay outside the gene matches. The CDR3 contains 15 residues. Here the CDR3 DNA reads TGTGCCAGCAGGACAGGGGTGGCAGGTTATGAGGGCTACACCTTC. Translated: CASRTGVAGYEGYTF.

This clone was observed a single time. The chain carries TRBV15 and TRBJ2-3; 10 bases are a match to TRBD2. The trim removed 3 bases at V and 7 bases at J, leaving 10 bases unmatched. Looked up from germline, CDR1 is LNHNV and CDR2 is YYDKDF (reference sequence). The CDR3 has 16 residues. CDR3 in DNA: TGTGCCACCAGCAGGGTTGCTAGCGGGAGAGCCTATACGCAGTATTTT. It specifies CATSRVASGRAYTQYF.

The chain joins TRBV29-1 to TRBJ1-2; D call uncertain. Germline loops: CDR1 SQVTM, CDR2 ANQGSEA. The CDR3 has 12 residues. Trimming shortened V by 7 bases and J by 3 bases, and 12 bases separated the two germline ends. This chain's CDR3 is CSGTKGDYGYTF. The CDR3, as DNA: TGCAGCGGCACCAAGGGAGACTATGGCTACACCTTC.

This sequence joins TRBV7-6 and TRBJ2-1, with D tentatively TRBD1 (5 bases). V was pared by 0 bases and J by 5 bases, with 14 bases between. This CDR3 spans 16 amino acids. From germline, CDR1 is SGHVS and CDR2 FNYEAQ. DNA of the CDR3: TGTGCCAGCAGCTTAGCGCCCCCCAGGGCGGACAATGAGCAGTTCTTC. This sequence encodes CASSLAPPRADNEQFF.

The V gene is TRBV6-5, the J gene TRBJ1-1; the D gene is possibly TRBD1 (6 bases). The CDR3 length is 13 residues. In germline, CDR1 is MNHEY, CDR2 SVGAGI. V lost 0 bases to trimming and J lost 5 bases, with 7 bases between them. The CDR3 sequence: CASSYSGGTEAFF. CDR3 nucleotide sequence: TGTGCCAGCAGTTACTCAGGGGGTACTGAAGCTTTCTTT.

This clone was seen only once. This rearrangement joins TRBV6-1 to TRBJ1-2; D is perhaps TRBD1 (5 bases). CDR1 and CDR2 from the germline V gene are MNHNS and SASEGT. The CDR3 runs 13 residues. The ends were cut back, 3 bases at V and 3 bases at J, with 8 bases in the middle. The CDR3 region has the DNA TGTGCCAGCAGTGAGCAGGGTGACTATGGCTACACCTTC. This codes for CASSEQGDYGYTF.

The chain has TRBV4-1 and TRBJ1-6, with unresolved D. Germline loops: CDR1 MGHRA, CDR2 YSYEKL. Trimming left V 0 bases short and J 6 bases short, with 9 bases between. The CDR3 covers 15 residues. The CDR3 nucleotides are TGCGCCAGCAGCCAAGAGTCCAAGCTTAATTCACCCCTCCACTTT. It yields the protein CASSQESKLNSPLHF.

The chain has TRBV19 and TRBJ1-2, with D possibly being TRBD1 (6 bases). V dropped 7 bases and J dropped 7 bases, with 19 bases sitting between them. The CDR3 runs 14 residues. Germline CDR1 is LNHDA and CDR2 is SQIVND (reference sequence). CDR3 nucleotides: TGTGCCAGTAATCCAGGGCGGGGGGCCTCTGGCTACACCTTC. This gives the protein CASNPGRGASGYTF. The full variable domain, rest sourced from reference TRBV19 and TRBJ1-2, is DGGITQSPKYLFRKEGQNVTLSCEQNLNHDAMYWYRQDPGQGLRLIYYSQIVNDFQKGDIAEGYSVSREKKESFPLTVTSAQKNPTAFYLCASNPGRGASGYTFGSGTRLTVV.

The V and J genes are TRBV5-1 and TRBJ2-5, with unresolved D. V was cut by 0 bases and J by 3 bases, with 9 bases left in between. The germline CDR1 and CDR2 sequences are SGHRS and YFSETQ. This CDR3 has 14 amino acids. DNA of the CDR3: TGCGCCAGCAGCTTGGAGGCAGGCGAAGAGACCCAGTACTTC. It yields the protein CASSLEAGEETQYF.

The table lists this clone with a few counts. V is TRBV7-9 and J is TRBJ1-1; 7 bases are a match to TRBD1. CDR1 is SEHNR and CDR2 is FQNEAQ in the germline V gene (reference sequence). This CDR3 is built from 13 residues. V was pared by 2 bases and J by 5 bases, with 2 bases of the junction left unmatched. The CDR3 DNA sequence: TGTGCCAGCAGCTTATCACAGGGGACTGAAGCTTTCTTT. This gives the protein CASSLSQGTEAFF.

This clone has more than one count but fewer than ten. CDR3 region: CSVGTSGAGELFF. Written as DNA, the CDR3 is TGCAGCGTTGGGACTAGCGGGGCCGGGGAGCTGTTTTTT. The rearrangement joins TRBV29-1 to TRBJ2-2, with TRBD2 matching 12 bases. From germline, CDR1 is SQVTM and CDR2 ANQGSEA. The CDR3 has 13 amino acids. Trimming took 4 bases from V and 6 from J; bases not matched to a gene: 0.

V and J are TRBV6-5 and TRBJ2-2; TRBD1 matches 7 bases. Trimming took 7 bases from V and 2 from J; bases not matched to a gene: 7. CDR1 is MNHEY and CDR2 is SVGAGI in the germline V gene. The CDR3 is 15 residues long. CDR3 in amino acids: CASTLTGVNTGELFF. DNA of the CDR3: TGTGCCAGCACCCTAACAGGGGTCAACACCGGGGAGCTGTTTTTT.

The CDR3 DNA sequence: TGTGCCAGCTCACCAGCCGGGGGACCATATAGCAATCAGCCCCAGCATTTT. Amino acids: CASSPAGGPYSNQPQHF. This rearrangement joins TRBV18 to TRBJ1-5; D might be TRBD1 (5 bases). This CDR3 region has 17 residues. Germline CDR1 is KGHSH and CDR2 is LQKENI. Trimming shortened V by 2 bases and J by 0 bases, and 14 bases separated the two germline ends.

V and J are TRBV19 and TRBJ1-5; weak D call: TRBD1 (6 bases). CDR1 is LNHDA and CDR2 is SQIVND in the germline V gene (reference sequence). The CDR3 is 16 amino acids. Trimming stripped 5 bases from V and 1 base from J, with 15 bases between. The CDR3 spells CASSFRGQKSNQPQHF. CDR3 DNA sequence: TGTGCCAGTAGTTTCCGTGGACAGAAAAGCAATCAGCCCCAGCATTTT.

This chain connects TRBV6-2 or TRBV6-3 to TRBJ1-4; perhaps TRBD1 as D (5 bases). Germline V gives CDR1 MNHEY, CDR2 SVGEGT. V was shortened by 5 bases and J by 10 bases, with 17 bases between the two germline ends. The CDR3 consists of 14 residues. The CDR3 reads CASSPGLVGGKLFF. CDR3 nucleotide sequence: TGTGCCAGCAGTCCGGGACTAGTAGGAGGAAAACTGTTTTTT.

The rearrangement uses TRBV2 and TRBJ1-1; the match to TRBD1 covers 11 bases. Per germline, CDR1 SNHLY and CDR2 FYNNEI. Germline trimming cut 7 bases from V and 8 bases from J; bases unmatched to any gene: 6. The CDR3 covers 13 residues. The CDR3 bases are TGTGCCAGCACCGGGGACAGGGGGATCGAAGCTTTCTTT. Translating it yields CASTGDRGIEAFF.

The CDR3 bases are TGTGCCAGCAGCTTGGCGGGGAGCACAGATACGCAGTATTTT. Its protein product is CASSLAGSTDTQYF. The chain recombines TRBV5-6 with TRBJ2-3, with a possible D match to TRBD2 (5 bases). Germline V gene data show CDR1 as SGHDT and CDR2 as YYEEEE. V was pared by 0 bases and J by 0 bases, with 5 bases between. The CDR3 has 14 amino acids.

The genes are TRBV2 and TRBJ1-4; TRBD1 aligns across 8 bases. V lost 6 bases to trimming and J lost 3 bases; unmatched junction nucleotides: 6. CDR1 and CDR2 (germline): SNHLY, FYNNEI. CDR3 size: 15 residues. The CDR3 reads CASRDRGWSNEKLFF. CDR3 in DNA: TGTGCCAGCAGAGACAGGGGATGGTCTAATGAAAAACTGTTTTTT.

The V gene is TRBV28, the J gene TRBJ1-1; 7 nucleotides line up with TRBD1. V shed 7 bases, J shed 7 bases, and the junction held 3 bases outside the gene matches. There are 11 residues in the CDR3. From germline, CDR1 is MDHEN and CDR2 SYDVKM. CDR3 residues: CASTGGSEAFF. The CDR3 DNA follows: TGTGCCAGCACAGGGGGTAGTGAAGCTTTCTTT.